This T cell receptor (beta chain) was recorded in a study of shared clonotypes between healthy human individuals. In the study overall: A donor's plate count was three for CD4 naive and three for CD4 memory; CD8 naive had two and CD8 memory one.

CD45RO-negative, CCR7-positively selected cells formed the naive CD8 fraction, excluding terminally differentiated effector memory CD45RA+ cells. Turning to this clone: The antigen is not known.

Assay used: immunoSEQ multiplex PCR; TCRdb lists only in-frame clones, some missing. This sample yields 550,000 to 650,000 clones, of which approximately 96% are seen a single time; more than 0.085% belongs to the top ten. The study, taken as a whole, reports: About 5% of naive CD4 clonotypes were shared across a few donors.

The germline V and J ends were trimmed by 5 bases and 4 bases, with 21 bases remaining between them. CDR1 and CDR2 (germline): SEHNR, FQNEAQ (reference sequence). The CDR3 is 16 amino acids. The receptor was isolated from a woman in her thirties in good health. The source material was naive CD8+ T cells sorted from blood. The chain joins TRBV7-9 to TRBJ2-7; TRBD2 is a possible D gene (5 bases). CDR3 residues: CASSDSRLRAGYEQYF. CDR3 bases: TGTGCCAGCAGCGACTCCCGTCTCCGTGCGGGTTACGAGCAGTACTTC.